Shown below are 12 T cell receptor beta chains from a single sample sequenced in a study of T cells in Graves' hyperthyroidism and ophthalmopathy. The TCR beta CDR3 regions underwent amplification using RNA transcripts as the source. When the TCR CDR3 underwent first-round RT-PCR, the HTBI primer set was used. A single record per CDR3 protein comes from TCRdb applying MiXCR to the multiplex PCR reads. Here the sample spans approximately 600,000 distinct CDR3 sequences, more than 13% being singletons. The specimen sequenced was blood. Receptor source: a woman under 30 with Graves' ophthalmopathy.

This clonotype was counted ten times or more. The chain combines TRBV12-3 or TRBV12-4 with TRBJ1-3, with a weak D call TRBD1 (5 bases). The CDR3 sequence is 15 residues long. Trimming pared 2 bases from V and 4 bases from J, leaving 12 bases between. CDR3 residues: CASSLWGGTGNTIYF. The CDR3 DNA is TGTGCCAGCAGTTTATGGGGGGGAACCGGAAACACCATATATTTT.

About this clonotype itself: The conserved closing phenylalanine or tryptophan is absent in this CDR3, likely reflecting a read error. The genes are TRBV11-1 and TRBJ1-1; a weak D match, TRBD1 (5 bases). CDR1 and CDR2 from the germline V gene are SGHAT and FQDESV (reference sequence). V was trimmed by 0 bases and J by 5 bases, leaving 13 bases between them. The CDR3 extends over 15 amino acids. The CDR3 is CASSLASRVLTEAFS. The DNA for the CDR3 is TGTGCCAGCAGCTTAGCGTCCAGGGTTCTGACTGAAGCTTTCTCT.

This chain connects TRBV4-1 to TRBJ2-1, with 7 positions matching TRBD1. In germline, CDR1 is MGHRA, CDR2 YSYEKL. The length of the CDR3 is 14 residues. The J segment lost 8 bases and the V segment lost 7 bases, leaving 11 bases of the junction unmatched. The CDR3 DNA reads as TGCGCCAGCATGATGGGACAGCCCGACGATGAGCAGTTCTTC. Encoded protein: CASMMGQPDDEQFF.

This clonotype was seen repeatedly, ten times or more. The gene calls are TRBV10-3 and TRBJ2-1; 11 bases match TRBD2. The CDR3 is 16 amino acids. Per germline, CDR1 ENHRY and CDR2 SYGVKD. V lost 4 bases to trimming and J lost 0 bases; unmatched junction nucleotides: 2. CDR3 region: CAISATSGSSYNEQFF. The CDR3 DNA sequence: TGTGCCATCAGTGCAACTAGCGGGAGCTCCTACAATGAGCAGTTCTTC.

This clonotype was found many times. The J gene is TRBJ2-3, the V gene TRBV11-2; 10 bases are a match to TRBD1. The CDR3 runs 16 residues. CDR1 and CDR2 from the germline V gene are SGHAT and FQNNGV. With 10 bases clipped from V and 6 bases from J, the junction kept 16 bases outside the gene matches. The CDR3, as DNA: TGTGCCACCCGGGGCCCCCCGGGACAGGGGCCCGATACGCAGTATTTT. Protein product: CATRGPPGQGPDTQYF.

This clonotype was seen repeatedly, ten times or more. The chain combines TRBV12-3 or TRBV12-4 with TRBJ2-2; a possible D gene is TRBD2 (5 bases). Trimming pared 4 bases from V and 4 bases from J, leaving 16 bases between. This CDR3 has 16 residues. The chain's CDR3 is CASSSRPSRGTGELFF. The DNA of the CDR3 is TGTGCCAGCAGTTCAAGGCCGTCACGGGGCACCGGGGAGCTGTTTTTT.

This clonotype was recorded many times. The CDR3 coding sequence is TGTGCCAGCAGGTACGAGAGGAATACGCAGTATTTT. This translates into CASRYERNTQYF. The rearrangement joins TRBV6-2 or TRBV6-3 to TRBJ2-3; D is ambiguous. V was shortened by 6 bases and J by 7 bases, with 11 bases between the two germline ends. This CDR3 spans 12 amino acids. The germline CDR1 and CDR2 sequences are MNHEY and SVGEGT.

The sample holds a few counts of this clonotype. The gene calls are TRBV6-1 and TRBJ2-6, with D perhaps TRBD2 (7 bases). The CDR3 is 15 residues long. V shed 5 bases and J shed 5 bases, with 13 bases lying between them. The germline V gene encodes CDR1 MNHNS and CDR2 SASEGT. The CDR3: CASSFGGARANVLTF. Here the CDR3 DNA reads TGTGCCAGCAGTTTTGGGGGGGCCAGGGCCAACGTCCTGACTTTC.

This clonotype was detected many times. This chain connects TRBV6-2 or TRBV6-3 to TRBJ1-2; D is undetermined. With 7 bases removed from V and 4 bases from J, the gap between germline ends came to 13 bases. The CDR3 has 13 amino acids. Looked up from germline, CDR1 is MNHEY and CDR2 is SVGEGT. The CDR3, as DNA: TGTGCCAGCAACGATCAGCTTTCCTATGGCTACACCTTC. The encoded protein is CASNDQLSYGYTF.

This clonotype has a count of ten or more. The chain joins TRBV30 to TRBJ1-4; 10 bases match TRBD1. V was pared by 1 base and J by 10 bases, with 12 bases of the junction left unmatched. The CDR3 runs 16 residues. The germline CDR1 and CDR2 sequences are GTSNPN and SVGIG (reference sequence). CDR3 coding DNA: TGTGCCTGGAGTGACAAGACCCGACAGGGGGCTGGAAAACTGTTTTTT. Translated: CAWSDKTRQGAGKLFF.

At least ten counts were recorded for this clonotype. The chain couples TRBV2 to TRBJ1-6; no clear D. CDR3 length: 15 amino acids. The germline V and J ends were trimmed by 6 bases and 2 bases, with 11 bases remaining between them. Germline V gene data show CDR1 as SNHLY and CDR2 as FYNNEI. DNA for the CDR3: TGTGCCAGCAGCCCTGGGCGTACCTATAATTCACCCCTCCACTTT. Its protein is CASSPGRTYNSPLHF.

This clonotype was seen at least ten times. The chain combines TRBV20-1 with TRBJ1-5; D not certain. The CDR3 totals 12 residues. Germline V gives CDR1 DFQATT, CDR2 SNEGSKA (reference sequence). With 6 bases removed from V and 5 bases from J, the gap between germline ends came to 11 bases. CDR3 bases: TGCAGTGCCCCAGGCTGGGATCAGCCCCAGCATTTT. Encoded protein: CSAPGWDQPQHF.